The rows below give T cell receptor beta chains drawn from one sample of a study of human versus mouse CDR3 diversity and MHC coevolution. Assay: immunoSEQ multiplex PCR; the TCRdb copy retains only in-frame clones and omits some. The top ten clones hold around 0.15% of a sample with around 74,000 clones, about nine tenths of them seen once. Sequencing was done on a sample of naive CD4+ T cells from blood. These receptors were obtained from a person aged 30-69 years in good health. Each CDR3 is given with its conserved first and last residue. The D gene is left open where the match is weak. Some rows have no size entry. The others give once, few or many, or a class for an expanded clone.

abundance: -
d_gene: TRBD2
j_gene: TRBJ2-5
len: 16
v_gene: TRBV28
CDR3aa: CASRALAGGARETQYF
CDR3nt: TGTGCCAGCAGAGCGCTAGCGGGGGGCGCTCGGGAGACCCAGTACTTC

abundance: -
d_gene: TRBD1
j_gene: TRBJ1-1
len: 13
v_gene: TRBV10-3
CDR3aa: CAISTRDRDRAFF
CDR3nt: TGTGCCATCAGTACCCGGGACAGGGATCGAGCTTTCTTT

abundance: -
d_gene: -
j_gene: TRBJ1-1
len: 15
v_gene: TRBV2
CDR3aa: CASTRAGQGYTEAFF
CDR3nt: TGTGCCAGCACCCGAGCGGGTCAGGGTTACACTGAAGCTTTCTTT

abundance: -
d_gene: TRBD1
j_gene: TRBJ2-1
len: 14
v_gene: TRBV5-4
CDR3aa: CASSHPGQDNEQFF
CDR3nt: TGTGCCAGCAGCCATCCGGGACAGGACAATGAGCAGTTCTTC

abundance: -
d_gene: -
j_gene: TRBJ2-3
len: 13
v_gene: TRBV6-6
CDR3aa: CASSHRVPDTQYF
CDR3nt: TGTGCCAGCAGCCACAGGGTGCCAGATACGCAGTATTTT

abundance: -
d_gene: -
j_gene: TRBJ1-5
len: 19
v_gene: TRBV15
CDR3aa: CATSRDLRQGSNSNQPQHF
CDR3nt: TGTGCCACCAGCAGAGATCTTCGGCAGGGGTCAAATAGCAATCAGCCCCAGCATTTT

abundance: -
d_gene: -
j_gene: TRBJ1-1
len: 16
v_gene: TRBV21-1
CDR3aa: CASSQGQGAQVTEAFF
CDR3nt: TGTGCCAGCAGCCAAGGACAGGGGGCGCAAGTCACTGAAGCTTTCTTT

abundance: -
d_gene: TRBD2
j_gene: TRBJ2-1
len: 16
v_gene: TRBV5-1
CDR3aa: CASSSQLSGRYNEQFF
CDR3nt: TGCGCCAGCAGCTCACAACTTAGCGGGAGATACAATGAGCAGTTCTTC

abundance: -
d_gene: -
j_gene: TRBJ1-5
len: 12
v_gene: TRBV19
CDR3aa: CASRAFNQPQHF
CDR3nt: TGTGCCAGTAGGGCCTTCAATCAGCCCCAGCATTTT

abundance: -
d_gene: TRBD2
j_gene: TRBJ2-4
len: 15
v_gene: TRBV6-5
CDR3aa: CAAGGGWAAKNIQYF
CDR3nt: TGTGCCGCGGGGGGGGGCTGGGCAGCCAAAAACATTCAGTACTTC

abundance: -
d_gene: -
j_gene: TRBJ2-7
len: 14
v_gene: TRBV25-1
CDR3aa: CASSELGVSYEQYF
CDR3nt: TGTGCCAGCAGTGAATTGGGAGTCTCCTACGAGCAGTACTTC

abundance: -
d_gene: TRBD1
j_gene: TRBJ1-5
len: 15
v_gene: TRBV5-5
CDR3aa: CASSAGQGLSQPQHF
CDR3nt: TGTGCCAGCAGCGCGGGACAGGGATTAAGTCAGCCCCAGCATTTT

abundance: -
d_gene: TRBD1
j_gene: TRBJ2-1
len: 14
v_gene: TRBV29-1
CDR3aa: CSVEETGVGNEQFF
CDR3nt: TGCAGCGTCGAGGAGACAGGGGTGGGCAATGAGCAGTTCTTC

abundance: -
d_gene: TRBD2
j_gene: TRBJ2-3
len: 18
v_gene: TRBV7-9
CDR3aa: CASSLSTLAGEGADTQYF
CDR3nt: TGTGCCAGCAGCTTGAGTACCCTAGCGGGAGAGGGGGCAGATACGCAGTATTTT

abundance: -
d_gene: -
j_gene: TRBJ2-7
len: 13
v_gene: TRBV9
CDR3aa: CASSSNGAYEQYF
CDR3nt: TGTGCCAGCAGCTCCAATGGGGCTTACGAGCAGTACTTC

abundance: -
d_gene: -
j_gene: TRBJ2-7
len: 14
v_gene: TRBV28
CDR3aa: CASSYRGISYEQYF
CDR3nt: TGTGCCAGCAGTTATCGGGGGATATCCTACGAGCAGTACTTC

abundance: -
d_gene: -
j_gene: TRBJ2-4
len: 14
v_gene: TRBV7-8
CDR3aa: CASSPQLAKNIQYF
CDR3nt: TGTGCCAGCAGCCCACAGCTAGCCAAAAACATTCAGTACTTC

abundance: few
d_gene: -
j_gene: TRBJ1-5
len: 13
v_gene: TRBV28
CDR3aa: CASTLGGGQPQHF
CDR3nt: TGTGCCAGCACCCTTGGGGGGGGTCAGCCCCAGCATTTT

abundance: -
d_gene: -
j_gene: TRBJ1-1
len: 15
v_gene: TRBV2
CDR3aa: CASSEQGRLNTEAFF
CDR3nt: TGTGCCAGCAGTGAACAGGGGCGATTGAACACTGAAGCTTTCTTT

abundance: few
d_gene: -
j_gene: TRBJ1-1
len: 14
v_gene: TRBV7-6
CDR3aa: CASREAGGGTEAFF
CDR3nt: TGTGCCAGCAGAGAAGCTGGGGGAGGGACTGAAGCTTTCTTT

abundance: -
d_gene: -
j_gene: TRBJ2-7
len: 16
v_gene: TRBV25-1
CDR3aa: CASSANFPGQSYEQYF
CDR3nt: TGTGCCAGCAGTGCAAACTTTCCGGGACAAAGCTACGAGCAGTACTTC

abundance: -
d_gene: -
j_gene: TRBJ1-2
len: 15
v_gene: TRBV6-1
CDR3aa: CASSLNFMGAVGYTF
CDR3nt: TGTGCCAGCAGCCTCAACTTTATGGGGGCAGTCGGCTACACCTTC

abundance: -
d_gene: TRBD2
j_gene: TRBJ2-1
len: 18
v_gene: TRBV5-1
CDR3aa: CASSLARTSGGGYNEQFF
CDR3nt: TGCGCCAGCAGCTTGGCAAGGACTAGCGGGGGGGGTTATAATGAGCAGTTCTTC

abundance: -
d_gene: -
j_gene: TRBJ2-3
len: 16
v_gene: TRBV27
CDR3aa: CASSSQARGFTDTQYF
CDR3nt: TGTGCCAGCAGTTCTCAAGCGAGGGGGTTTACAGATACGCAGTATTTT

abundance: -
d_gene: TRBD1
j_gene: TRBJ1-2
len: 15
v_gene: TRBV5-1
CDR3aa: CASSSGTGGKRGYTF
CDR3nt: TGCGCCAGCAGCTCCGGGACAGGGGGAAAGCGTGGCTACACCTTC

abundance: -
d_gene: -
j_gene: TRBJ1-2
len: 11
v_gene: TRBV30
CDR3aa: CAWSRSYGYTF
CDR3nt: TGTGCCTGGAGTCGGTCCTATGGCTACACCTTC

abundance: -
d_gene: -
j_gene: TRBJ2-7
len: 12
v_gene: TRBV7-2
CDR3aa: CASSSVPGEQYF
CDR3nt: TGTGCCAGCAGCTCTGTACCAGGGGAGCAGTACTTC

abundance: -
d_gene: TRBD2
j_gene: TRBJ2-3
len: 17
v_gene: TRBV19
CDR3aa: CASSPREGLWASDTQYF
CDR3nt: TGTGCCAGTAGCCCCAGGGAGGGCCTCTGGGCCTCAGATACGCAGTATTTT

abundance: -
d_gene: TRBD2
j_gene: TRBJ2-5
len: 16
v_gene: TRBV7-3
CDR3aa: CASSLTSGRGEETQYF
CDR3nt: TGTGCCAGCAGCTTAACGTCGGGTCGGGGGGAGGAGACCCAGTACTTC

abundance: -
d_gene: TRBD2
j_gene: TRBJ2-6
len: 15
v_gene: TRBV6-1
CDR3aa: CASRLAGAGANVLTF
CDR3nt: TGTGCCAGCAGGTTAGCGGGAGCAGGGGCCAACGTCCTGACTTTC

abundance: -
d_gene: -
j_gene: TRBJ2-3
len: 15
v_gene: TRBV6-5
CDR3aa: CASSYSGRGTDTQYF
CDR3nt: TGTGCCAGCAGTTACTCGGGCAGGGGAACAGATACGCAGTATTTT

abundance: -
d_gene: -
j_gene: TRBJ1-1
len: 14
v_gene: TRBV5-6
CDR3aa: CASSLNQLNTEAFF
CDR3nt: TGTGCCAGCAGCTTGAACCAGTTGAACACTGAAGCTTTCTTT

abundance: -
d_gene: TRBD2
j_gene: TRBJ2-3
len: 16
v_gene: TRBV5-4
CDR3aa: CASSLDGGAGTDTQYF
CDR3nt: TGTGCCAGCAGCTTGGACGGGGGGGCTGGCACAGATACGCAGTATTTT

abundance: -
d_gene: -
j_gene: TRBJ1-2
len: 13
v_gene: TRBV2
CDR3aa: CASSEMEVYGYTF
CDR3nt: TGTGCCAGCAGTGAAATGGAGGTCTATGGCTACACCTTC

abundance: -
d_gene: TRBD1
j_gene: TRBJ1-2
len: 15
v_gene: TRBV6-5
CDR3aa: CASSAPGQGRRGYTF
CDR3nt: TGTGCCAGCAGCGCCCCGGGACAGGGTCGTCGTGGCTACACCTTC

abundance: -
d_gene: -
j_gene: TRBJ1-3
len: 16
v_gene: TRBV10-2
CDR3aa: CASSGQAPGSGNTIYF
CDR3nt: TGCGCCAGCAGTGGACAGGCCCCAGGGTCTGGAAACACCATATATTTT

abundance: -
d_gene: TRBD2
j_gene: TRBJ2-2
len: 14
v_gene: TRBV6-5
CDR3aa: CASSYSRTSNILFF
CDR3nt: TGTGCCAGCAGTTACTCAAGGACTAGTAATATTCTGTTTTTT

abundance: once
d_gene: -
j_gene: TRBJ2-7
len: 15
v_gene: TRBV6-1
CDR3aa: CASRTSGPSSYEQYF
CDR3nt: TGTGCCAGCAGGACCTCGGGTCCATCCTCCTACGAGCAGTACTTC

abundance: -
d_gene: TRBD1
j_gene: TRBJ1-6
len: 15
v_gene: TRBV28
CDR3aa: CAINSGTGYNSPLHF
CDR3nt: TGTGCCATCAATTCGGGGACAGGCTATAATTCACCCCTCCACTTT

abundance: -
d_gene: TRBD1
j_gene: TRBJ2-1
len: 12
v_gene: TRBV27
CDR3aa: CASSQSGTGQFF
CDR3nt: TGTGCCAGCAGTCAATCCGGGACAGGGCAGTTCTTC

abundance: -
d_gene: TRBD1
j_gene: TRBJ2-3
len: 16
v_gene: TRBV28
CDR3aa: CASKGSGTGSTDTQYF
CDR3nt: TGTGCCAGCAAGGGTTCCGGGACAGGGTCCACAGATACGCAGTATTTT

abundance: -
d_gene: -
j_gene: TRBJ1-1
len: 9
v_gene: TRBV7-9
CDR3aa: CASSQQGSF
CDR3nt: TGCGCCAGCAGCCAGCAGGGGTCCTTT

abundance: once
d_gene: -
j_gene: TRBJ1-1
len: 16
v_gene: TRBV7-8
CDR3aa: CASSFTGGGMNTEAFF
CDR3nt: TGTGCCAGCAGCTTTACCGGGGGAGGGATGAACACTGAAGCTTTCTTT

abundance: -
d_gene: TRBD1
j_gene: TRBJ1-5
len: 14
v_gene: TRBV9
CDR3aa: CASSATGGPQPQHF
CDR3nt: TGTGCCAGCAGCGCGACAGGGGGGCCTCAGCCCCAGCATTTT

abundance: -
d_gene: TRBD1
j_gene: TRBJ2-7
len: 13
v_gene: TRBV5-6
CDR3aa: CASSLGTEVEQYF
CDR3nt: TGTGCCAGCAGCTTAGGGACAGAAGTCGAGCAGTACTTC

abundance: -
d_gene: TRBD1
j_gene: TRBJ2-2
len: 19
v_gene: TRBV4-1
CDR3aa: CASSPNLGTGRGNTGELFF
CDR3nt: TGCGCCAGCAGCCCCAACCTGGGGACAGGGAGGGGTAACACCGGGGAGCTGTTTTTT

abundance: -
d_gene: -
j_gene: TRBJ1-5
len: 15
v_gene: TRBV2
CDR3aa: CASSEQVASNQPQHF
CDR3nt: TGTGCCAGCAGTGAACAGGTTGCTAGCAATCAGCCCCAGCATTTT

abundance: -
d_gene: TRBD1
j_gene: TRBJ1-6
len: 15
v_gene: TRBV27
CDR3aa: CASSAGTVLNSPLHF
CDR3nt: TGTGCCAGCAGTGCCGGGACAGTTCTTAATTCACCCCTCCACTTT

abundance: -
d_gene: TRBD1
j_gene: TRBJ1-6
len: 15
v_gene: TRBV27
CDR3aa: CASSPLDRVNSPLHF
CDR3nt: TGTGCCAGCAGTCCCCTGGACAGGGTTAATTCACCCCTCCACTTT

abundance: -
d_gene: TRBD1
j_gene: TRBJ1-5
len: 12
v_gene: TRBV2
CDR3aa: CATRQGHQPQHF
CDR3nt: TGTGCCACTCGACAGGGACATCAGCCCCAGCATTTT

abundance: -
d_gene: TRBD1
j_gene: TRBJ2-4
len: 14
v_gene: TRBV5-1
CDR3aa: CASRTGQGQNIQYF
CDR3nt: TGCGCCAGCCGTACAGGACAGGGACAAAACATTCAGTACTTC

abundance: -
d_gene: TRBD1
j_gene: TRBJ1-2
len: 16
v_gene: TRBV5-4
CDR3aa: CASSFRQGGFGNGYTF
CDR3nt: TGTGCCAGCAGCTTCCGACAGGGGGGATTTGGCAATGGCTACACCTTC

abundance: -
d_gene: -
j_gene: TRBJ2-1
len: 13
v_gene: TRBV28
CDR3aa: CASSAQGRNEQFF
CDR3nt: TGTGCCAGCAGTGCCCAGGGGAGAAATGAGCAGTTCTTC

abundance: -
d_gene: TRBD1
j_gene: TRBJ1-4
len: 15
v_gene: TRBV6-1
CDR3aa: CASSEARGSVEKLFF
CDR3nt: TGTGCCAGCAGTGAGGCCAGGGGGTCAGTTGAAAAACTGTTTTTT